One and the same sample provided the 5 T cell receptor beta chains below, sequenced in a study of blood T cell repertoires in COVID-19. Libraries were prepared by immunoSEQ multiplex PCR; TCRdb keeps only in-frame clonotypes and omits some of them. The table shows 150,000 to 160,000 clones, with approximately 91% occurring only once. Sequencing was performed on peripheral blood. These receptors all come from a woman between 65 and 79 years old with acute or convalescent COVID-19.

This clone was counted between two and nine times. The chain is built from TRBV6-6 and TRBJ2-1; 7 bases map to TRBD1. In germline, CDR1 is MNHNY, CDR2 SVGAGI (reference sequence). V lost 6 bases, J lost 15 bases, and 20 bases stayed unmatched. This CDR3 has 15 amino acids. The CDR3 here is CASRPTGVETGGPFF. CDR3 bases: TGTGCCAGCAGACCTACAGGGGTGGAGACTGGGGGACCGTTCTTC.

The gene calls are TRBV27 and TRBJ1-1; the D is unclear. V lost 10 bases and J 3 bases, leaving 27 bases between the germline ends. The CDR3 runs to 17 residues. In germline, CDR1 is MNHEY, CDR2 SMNVEV (reference sequence). CDR3 nucleotide sequence: TGTGCCAACATCCCCGTCGAAACTTCTCGCCGGGACACTGAAGCTTTCTTT. Translation gives CANIPVETSRRDTEAFF.

This sequence joins TRBV5-1 and TRBJ1-5; the match to TRBD1 covers 8 bases. CDR1 and CDR2 (germline): SGHRS, YFSETQ. The CDR3 is made up of 13 amino acids. V dropped 4 bases and J dropped 10; count of bases not matched to a gene: 7. Written as DNA, the CDR3 is TGCGCCAGCAGCCGGGACGGACAGGGACCCCAGCATTTT. This gives the protein CASSRDGQGPQHF.

CDR3 sequence (DNA): TGTGCCAGTAGTACCGGACATCTCGGGGGCAATGAGCAGTTCTTC. Its protein product is CASSTGHLGGNEQFF. The chain has TRBV19 and TRBJ2-1, with D perhaps matching TRBD2 (6 bases). V lost 4 bases to trimming and J lost 6 bases, with 16 bases between them. The CDR3 runs 15 residues. Germline V CDR1 and CDR2: LNHDA, SQIVND (reference sequence).

The chain couples TRBV6-5 to TRBJ2-3; D perhaps matches TRBD2 (5 bases). Per the germline V gene, CDR1 is MNHEY and CDR2 is SVGAGI. Trimming pared 9 bases from V and 5 bases from J, leaving 15 bases between. The CDR3 is made up of 13 amino acids. Here the CDR3 reads CARPSIGGDTQYF. Written as DNA, the CDR3 is TGTGCCAGGCCCTCGATAGGAGGAGATACGCAGTATTTT.